The sequence of this T cell receptor (beta chain) was determined in a study of T-cell memory formation after mild COVID-19. MiXCR was run by TCRdb on the 5' RACE reads, yielding one entry per CDR3 protein. Counted here are 250,000 to 350,000 distinct CDR3 sequences, more than 15% occurring once; the ten biggest clones make up roughly 22%. Germline V gene data show CDR1 as SGHRS and CDR2 as YFSETQ. With V trimmed by 4 bases and J by 10 bases, 13 bases remained unmatched. This CDR3 contains 16 residues. This chain links TRBV5-1 with TRBJ2-1, with 11 positions matching TRBD2. The specimen was PBMCs or a T cell subset sorted from them (not recorded which). The clonotype was recovered from a man aged 18-30 years who had mild COVID-19 (a few samples of this study predate the infection). Cell type and time point are not known. As DNA, the CDR3 is TGCGCCAGCAGCAGTAGTGCTAGCGGGGGGCCCTCCGAGCAGTTCTTC. Its protein is CASSSSASGGPSEQFF.